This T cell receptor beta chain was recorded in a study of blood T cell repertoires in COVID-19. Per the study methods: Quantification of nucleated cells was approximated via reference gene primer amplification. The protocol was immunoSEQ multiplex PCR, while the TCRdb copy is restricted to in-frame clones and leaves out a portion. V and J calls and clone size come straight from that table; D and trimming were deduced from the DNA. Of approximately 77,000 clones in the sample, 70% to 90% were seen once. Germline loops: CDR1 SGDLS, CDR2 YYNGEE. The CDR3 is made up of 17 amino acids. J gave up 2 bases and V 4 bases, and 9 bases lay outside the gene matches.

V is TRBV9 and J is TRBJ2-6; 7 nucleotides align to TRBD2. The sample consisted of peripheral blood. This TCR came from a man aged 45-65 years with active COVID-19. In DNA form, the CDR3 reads TGTGCCAGCAGCCCCCGGGGGGTAGTAACTGGGGCCAACGTCCTGACTTTC. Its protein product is CASSPRGVVTGANVLTF.